This T cell receptor beta chain was found in a study of spatial heterogeneity in lung cancer. Findings and caveats of the study: Relative to follow-up, resection was when ubiquitous expanded tumor TCRs appeared more in blood.

Sample time point: sample taken at primary tumor resection. Donors were around 70 untreated early-stage non-small cell lung cancer patients. Every TCR cDNA molecule bore its own unique molecular identifier. TCRdb ran MiXCR on the 5' RACE reads and lists one entry per CDR3 protein. This table holds more than 60,000 distinct CDR3 sequences, roughly 6.4% found once. This clonotype was seen repeatedly, ten times or more. Antigen specificity is unknown. The receptor was derived from a female donor with early-stage non-small cell lung cancer. The sequenced sample was PBMCs, obtained at surgery.

The CDR3 nucleotides are TGTGCCATCAGAGATGGGGAGGGGGCTAACGGCTACACCTTC. Translation: CAIRDGEGANGYTF. The gene calls are TRBV10-3 and TRBJ1-2; 7 nucleotides agree with TRBD1. This CDR3 is 14 amino acids long. In germline, CDR1 is ENHRY, CDR2 SYGVKD. Trimming cost V 6 bases and J 8 bases; bases outside gene matches: 12.